Sequencing of this T cell receptor beta chain was carried out in a study of radiotherapy plus CTLA-4 blockade in lung cancer. Study summary: Disease control was present in roughly 29% of patients, and objective responses in 15% to 20%.

General study points: Early shifts in blood T cell clones, with interferon-beta, reportedly predicted response best. Blood TCR clones of tumor origin expanded after radiotherapy plus ipilimumab.

Alongside CTLA-4 blockade with ipilimumab, patients with chemo-refractory metastatic non-small-cell lung cancer received focal radiation. With respect to this clone: Antigen specificity is unknown.

The V gene's germline CDR1 is SEHNR and CDR2 FQNEAQ (reference sequence). V was shortened by 2 bases and J by 2 bases, with 9 bases between the two germline ends. The CDR3 extends over 14 amino acids. Only in-frame clones appear in the TCRdb table, and some are missing; sequencing was by immunoSEQ multiplex PCR. Altogether approximately 33,000 clones are present, approximately 78% being singletons, with the ten largest covering 6% to 8%. The sequenced sample was peripheral blood, obtained from a patient treated with radiotherapy plus ipilimumab. The sequence was obtained from a human donor with non-small cell lung cancer who had stable disease on radiotherapy plus ipilimumab. The gene calls are TRBV7-9 and TRBJ1-1; a weak D match, TRBD1 (5 bases). The CDR3 bases are TGTGCCAGCAGCTTACAGGGCTCAAACACTGAAGCTTTCTTT. Protein product: CASSLQGSNTEAFF.